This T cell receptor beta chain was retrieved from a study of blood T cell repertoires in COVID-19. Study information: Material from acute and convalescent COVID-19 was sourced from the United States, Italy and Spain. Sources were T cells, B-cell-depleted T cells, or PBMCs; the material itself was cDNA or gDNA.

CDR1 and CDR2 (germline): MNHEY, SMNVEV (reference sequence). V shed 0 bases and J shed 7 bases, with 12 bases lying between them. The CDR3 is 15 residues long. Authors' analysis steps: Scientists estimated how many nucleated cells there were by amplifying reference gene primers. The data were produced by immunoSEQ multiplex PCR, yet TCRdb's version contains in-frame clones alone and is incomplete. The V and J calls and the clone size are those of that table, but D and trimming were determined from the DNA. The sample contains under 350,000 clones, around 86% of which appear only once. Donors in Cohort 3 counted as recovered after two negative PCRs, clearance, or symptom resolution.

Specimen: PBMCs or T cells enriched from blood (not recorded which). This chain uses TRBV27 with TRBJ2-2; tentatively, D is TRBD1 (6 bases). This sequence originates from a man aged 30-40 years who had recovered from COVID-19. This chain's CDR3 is CASSLSLGAGGELFF. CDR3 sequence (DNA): TGTGCCAGCAGTTTATCGCTGGGGGCAGGCGGGGAGCTGTTTTTT.